These 22 T cell receptor beta chains were sequenced from one sample in a study of T cell responses to AZD1222 COVID-19 vaccine. Assay: immunoSEQ multiplex PCR; the TCRdb copy retains only in-frame clones and omits some. Of some 180,000 clones in the sample, 92% are singletons; the top ten hold around 1.6%. This sample comprised peripheral blood, obtained on day 0 of AZD1222 vaccination. The receptors come from an adult in good health.

The rearrangement links TRBV7-9 to TRBJ2-5, with 13 positions matching TRBD2. V lost 5 bases to trimming and J lost 5 bases; unmatched junction nucleotides: 8. Per germline, CDR1 SEHNR and CDR2 FQNEAQ (reference sequence). This CDR3 contains 16 residues. The CDR3 region has the DNA TGTGCCAGCAGCCCCTGGACTAGCGGGAGCGGGGAGACCCAGTACTTC. Translating it yields CASSPWTSGSGETQYF.

This chain connects TRBV5-1 to TRBJ2-1, with a weak D call TRBD2 (5 bases). V lost 6 bases and J 10 bases, leaving 23 bases between the germline ends. The length of the CDR3 is 15 residues. CDR1 is SGHRS and CDR2 is YFSETQ in the germline V gene. The CDR3: CASMFDRPESGEQFF. DNA of the CDR3: TGCGCCAGCATGTTCGACCGTCCGGAATCGGGGGAGCAGTTCTTC.

The chain has TRBV30 and TRBJ2-7; maybe TRBD1 (6 bases). Per the germline V gene, CDR1 is GTSNPN and CDR2 is SVGIG (reference sequence). There are 14 residues in the CDR3. Trimming took 2 bases from V and 0 from J, leaving 11 bases between them. CDR3 nucleotides: TGTGCCTGGAGTCATAGAGGGGGCTCCTACGAGCAGTACTTC. This translates into CAWSHRGGSYEQYF. The full variable domain, its missing parts supplied by reference TRBV30 and TRBJ2-7, is SQTIHQWPATLVQPVGSPLSLECTVEGTSNPNLYWYRQAAGRGLQLLFYSVGIGQISSEVPQNLSASRPQDRQFILSSKKLLLSDSGFYLCAWSHRGGSYEQYFGPGTRLTVT.

V gene TRBV6-5 combines with J gene TRBJ1-2; tentatively, D is TRBD1 (5 bases). The germline V and J ends were trimmed by 6 bases and 0 bases, with 14 bases remaining between them. CDR1 and CDR2 (germline): MNHEY, SVGAGI. The CDR3 spans 15 residues. The CDR3 DNA follows: TGTGCCAGCAGATTAACCGGGACCTCTAACTATGGCTACACCTTC. Protein sequence: CASRLTGTSNYGYTF.

The chain combines TRBV4-2 with TRBJ2-5; D uncertain. The length of the CDR3 is 17 residues. V dropped 1 base and J dropped 0 bases, with 15 bases sitting between them. Germline V gene lookup returns CDR1 LGHNA and CDR2 YNFKEQ. Here the CDR3 DNA reads TGTGCCAGCAGCCAAGCTAACCCAGTTAGCTACCAAGAGACCCAGTACTTC. As protein: CASSQANPVSYQETQYF.

This chain uses TRBV18 with TRBJ2-5; D ambiguous. Germline V lookup: CDR1 KGHSH, CDR2 LQKENI. The CDR3 loop spans 12 amino acids. V was shortened by 2 bases and J by 5 bases, with 6 bases between the two germline ends. CDR3 loop: CASSPSVETQYF. In DNA form, the CDR3 reads TGTGCCAGCTCACCATCGGTTGAGACCCAGTACTTC.

This chain uses TRBV4-2 with TRBJ1-1; 8 bases fit TRBD1. The V segment lost 4 bases and the J segment 5 bases; nucleotides outside the gene matches: 9. From germline, CDR1 is LGHNA and CDR2 YNFKEQ. The CDR3 has 15 residues. CDR3 nucleotides: TGTGCCAGCAGCCGTTCAGGGGGCGCAAGGACTGAAGCTTTCTTT. It specifies CASSRSGGARTEAFF.

V is TRBV6-2 or TRBV6-3 and J is TRBJ2-7; D ambiguous. The CDR3 extends over 13 amino acids. The germline gives CDR1 MNHEY, CDR2 SVGEGT. V was trimmed by 3 bases and J by 4 bases, leaving 10 bases between them. CDR3 coding DNA: TGTGCCAGCAGTTATTGGCAGAGGTACGAGCAGTACTTC. It translates to CASSYWQRYEQYF.

The J gene is TRBJ2-3, the V gene TRBV5-1, with 7 bases fitting TRBD2. V was pared by 4 bases and J by 0 bases, with 11 bases of the junction left unmatched. The CDR3 consists of 17 residues. Germline CDR1 reads SGHRS; CDR2 reads YFSETQ. CDR3 nucleotide sequence: TGCGCCAGCAGCCCAACTACCGGGACTAAAAGCACAGATACGCAGTATTTT. Translating gives CASSPTTGTKSTDTQYF.

The chain has TRBV27 and TRBJ1-6; D remains unclear. This CDR3 spans 14 amino acids. The germline V gene encodes CDR1 MNHEY and CDR2 SMNVEV (reference sequence). Trimming removed 7 bases from V and 14 bases from J, with 21 bases in between. CDR3 DNA: TGTGCCAGCACCCCCCGGCCTTTACCTCAGGCCCTCCACTTT. It yields the protein CASTPRPLPQALHF.

The chain combines TRBV9 with TRBJ1-3; TRBD1 matches at 8 bases. The CDR3 is made up of 17 amino acids. V lost 3 bases to trimming and J lost 0 bases; unmatched junction nucleotides: 8. From germline, CDR1 is SGDLS and CDR2 YYNGEE. The CDR3 DNA sequence: TGTGCCAGCAGCGCGACAGGGGTTGCCTACTCTGGAAACACCATATATTTT. Protein sequence: CASSATGVAYSGNTIYF.

The chain uses TRBV7-8 and TRBJ2-5, with 8 bases lining up with TRBD1. V gave up 8 bases and J gave up 0 bases; unmatched junction bases: 5. The CDR3 runs to 14 residues. Germline loops: CDR1 SGHVS, CDR2 FQNEAQ. CDR3 in amino acids: CASGKDRDQETQYF. The CDR3 bases are TGTGCCAGCGGGAAGGACAGGGACCAAGAGACCCAGTACTTC.

This chain connects TRBV18 to TRBJ1-2; 8 bases line up with TRBD1. This CDR3 has 12 residues. The germline gives CDR1 KGHSH, CDR2 LQKENI. Losses at the gene ends were 4 bases for V and 8 bases for J; bases not matched to a gene: 3. CDR3 in amino acids: CASSRQGTGYTF. The DNA for the CDR3 is TGTGCCAGCTCACGACAGGGGACCGGCTACACCTTC.

This clone has a single count. This sequence joins TRBV2 and TRBJ2-7, with D perhaps TRBD1 (6 bases). V dropped 6 bases and J dropped 6 bases, with 15 bases sitting between them. From germline, CDR1 is SNHLY and CDR2 FYNNEI. The CDR3 has 13 amino acids. This CDR3 is CASSPDRIREQYF. The CDR3, as DNA: TGTGCCAGCAGCCCTGACAGGATACGCGAGCAGTACTTC.

The chain links TRBV6-5 to TRBJ1-6, with 9 nucleotides matching TRBD1. Germline CDR1 reads MNHEY; CDR2 reads SVGAGI. Unmatched junction bases numbered 3, after V lost 2 bases and J lost 7 bases. The CDR3 has 15 residues. The CDR3 reads CASSYDRGDNSPLHF. Written as DNA, the CDR3 is TGTGCCAGCAGTTACGACAGGGGGGACAATTCACCCCTCCACTTT.

The chain couples TRBV5-1 to TRBJ1-2; D is ambiguous. Germline values: CDR1 SGHRS, CDR2 YFSETQ. Trimming removed 4 bases at V and 0 bases at J, with 7 bases between. This CDR3 contains 13 residues. The CDR3 nucleotides read TGCGCCAGCAGCCTGGAAACTAACTATGGCTACACCTTC. Residues: CASSLETNYGYTF. Variable domain in full (rest from reference TRBV5-1 and TRBJ1-2): KAGVTQTPRYLIKTRGQQVTLSCSPISGHRSVSWYQQTPGQGLQFLFEYFSETQRNKGNFPGRFSGRQFSNSRSEMNVSTLELGDSALYLCASSLETNYGYTFGSGTRLTVV.

The chain uses TRBV7-9 and TRBJ1-1; D is uncertain. Germline assignment: CDR1 SEHNR and CDR2 FQNEAQ (reference sequence). Trimming took off 1 base at V and 0 bases at J, with 9 bases between the two ends. This CDR3 comprises 15 residues. Written as DNA, the CDR3 is TGTGCCAGCAGCTTAGAAGGTCACTTGAACACTGAAGCTTTCTTT. Amino acids: CASSLEGHLNTEAFF.

The chain carries TRBV19 and TRBJ1-5; TRBD1 might be the D (6 bases). The CDR3 spans 15 residues. CDR1 and CDR2 (germline): LNHDA, SQIVND (reference sequence). V was clipped by 5 bases and J by 1 base, with 12 bases between them. The CDR3 DNA follows: TGTGCCAGTAGTCCCCCGGGGGCGAGCAATCAGCCCCAGCATTTT. Translation: CASSPPGASNQPQHF.

The chain carries TRBV3-1 (or the pseudogene TRBV3-2) and TRBJ1-5; D gene ambiguous. The CDR3 spans 13 residues. Germline CDR1 reads LGHDT; CDR2 reads YNNKEL (reference sequence). The V and J ends lost 1 base and 4 bases respectively, with 5 bases between them. The CDR3 protein is CASSQGDNQPQHF. Written as DNA, the CDR3 is TGTGCCAGCAGCCAAGGGGATAATCAGCCCCAGCATTTT.

The chain couples TRBV5-1 to TRBJ1-1, with TRBD1 as a possible D gene (5 bases). CDR1 is SGHRS and CDR2 is YFSETQ in the germline V gene. Trimming cost V 3 bases and J 5 bases, with 14 bases left between them. This CDR3 region has 14 residues. In DNA form, the CDR3 reads TGCGCCAGCAGCTCGTCCGGGGCCCCAACTGAAGCTTTCTTT. As protein: CASSSSGAPTEAFF.

This sequence joins TRBV5-1 and TRBJ2-5, with 10 bases matching TRBD2. CDR1 SGHRS and CDR2 YFSETQ come from the germline V gene. The CDR3 extends over 14 amino acids. V lost 8 bases and J lost 5; bases outside the gene matches: 9. In DNA form, the CDR3 reads TGCGCCAGTAACCCCCTAGCGGGAGTCGAGACCCAGTACTTC. Translating gives CASNPLAGVETQYF.

This chain joins TRBV19 and TRBJ2-3; unclear D gene. Germline-derived CDR1 and CDR2 are LNHDA and SQIVND (reference sequence). Trimming removed 6 bases from V and 5 bases from J, with 12 bases in between. This CDR3 comprises 13 residues. This CDR3 is CASSPLPGDTQYF. DNA for the CDR3: TGTGCCAGTAGCCCCCTGCCGGGAGATACGCAGTATTTT. Drawing the rest from reference TRBV19 and TRBJ2-3, the complete variable domain is DGGITQSPKYLFRKEGQNVTLSCEQNLNHDAMYWYRQDPGQGLRLIYYSQIVNDFQKGDIAEGYSVSREKKESFPLTVTSAQKNPTAFYLCASSPLPGDTQYFGPGTRLTVL.